This T cell receptor beta chain was recorded in a study of cytomegalovirus exposure and HLA in healthy donors. Details on this clone: Its antigen remains unidentified.

Whole-study results and caveats: A later analysis linked a missense DCLRE1C variant to TCR beta V- and J-gene trimming.

The germline V gene encodes CDR1 SGHRS and CDR2 YFSETQ. The CDR3 length is 14 residues. V dropped 0 bases and J dropped 4 bases, with 9 bases sitting between them. The study ran its PCR with 60 Vbeta and 13 Jbeta primers. Some clones are missing from TCRdb's copy, which holds only in-frame ones; the method was immunoSEQ multiplex PCR. The table records over 100,000 clones, about three fifths of them present only once. This chain connects TRBV5-1 to TRBJ2-3; D is unclear. This TCR derives from a human donor in good health. Sample: PBMCs. The CDR3 sequence: CASSLALSADTQYF. The CDR3 DNA sequence: TGCGCCAGCAGCTTGGCCCTGAGCGCAGATACGCAGTATTTT. The whole variable domain, filled in from reference TRBV5-1 and TRBJ2-3, reads KAGVTQTPRYLIKTRGQQVTLSCSPISGHRSVSWYQQTPGQGLQFLFEYFSETQRNKGNFPGRFSGRQFSNSRSEMNVSTLELGDSALYLCASSLALSADTQYFGPGTRLTVL.